The 8 T cell receptor beta chains reported below all come from one sample, sequenced in a study of CD8 T cells in Susac syndrome. RNA in amounts of 0.5 to 1 ug was reverse transcribed with random hexamers. TCRdb redid the calling of the immunoSEQ multiplex PCR reads with MiXCR, one entry per CDR3 protein. The sample consists of 150,000 to 180,000 distinct CDR3 sequences, 85% to 95% of them appearing once. The sample was CD4+ T cells from PBMCs. These receptors were obtained from a human donor with Susac syndrome.

The chain uses TRBV20-1 and TRBJ1-2; a possible D gene is TRBD1 (5 bases). With 3 bases removed from V and 6 bases from J, the gap between germline ends came to 8 bases. The CDR3 has 11 residues. CDR1 is DFQATT, CDR2 SNEGSKA, per germline (reference sequence). Here the CDR3 reads CSARAGNGYTF. DNA for the CDR3: TGCAGTGCTAGGGCAGGGAATGGCTACACCTTC.

CDR3 coding DNA: TGTGCCAGCACCCCGGGACGCCCTAAGGGGGAGACCCAGTACTTC. Its translation is CASTPGRPKGETQYF. This chain joins TRBV12-3 or TRBV12-4 and TRBJ2-5; the D gene could be TRBD1 or TRBD2 (5 bases each). This CDR3 has 15 amino acids. V lost 7 bases to trimming and J lost 5 bases, with 20 bases between them.

The chain has TRBV7-2 and TRBJ2-1; possibly TRBD1 for D (6 bases). Between the trimmed V and J ends, which lost 5 bases and 2 bases, there was a span of 13 bases. The CDR3 contains 15 residues. From germline, CDR1 is SGHTA and CDR2 FQGNSA. In nucleotides, the CDR3 is TGTGCCAGCAGCGCACACAGGGACCCCTACAATGAGCAGTTCTTC. Its translation: CASSAHRDPYNEQFF.

The chain carries TRBV12-3 or TRBV12-4 and TRBJ2-1; 15 nucleotides align to TRBD2. The CDR3 extends over 14 amino acids. The J segment lost 6 bases and the V segment lost 6 bases, leaving 0 bases of the junction unmatched. CDR3 residues: CASRGLAGGNEQFF. The CDR3 DNA reads TGTGCCAGCAGGGGACTAGCGGGGGGCAATGAGCAGTTCTTC.

The CDR3 sequence is CASSPLRSWDEQFF. The CDR3 region has the DNA TGTGCCAGCTCACCATTACGGTCTTGGGATGAGCAGTTCTTC. The chain combines TRBV18 with TRBJ2-1; D is unclear. Trimming removed 2 bases from V and 8 bases from J, with 13 bases in between. CDR1 and CDR2 from the germline V gene are KGHSH and LQKENI. The CDR3 totals 14 residues.

The V call is TRBV19, the J call TRBJ2-3; D gene ambiguous. Looked up from germline, CDR1 is LNHDA and CDR2 is SQIVND (reference sequence). The CDR3 length is 13 residues. The V end was cut by 3 bases, the J end by 6 bases, with 10 bases between. CDR3 in amino acids: CASSISGQDTQYF. The DNA of the CDR3 is TGTGCCAGTAGTATCTCGGGCCAGGATACGCAGTATTTT.

The V and J genes are TRBV6-5 and TRBJ2-2; no definite D call. The CDR3 covers 11 residues. Germline lookup yields CDR1 MNHEY and CDR2 SVGAGI. The V end was cut by 10 bases, the J end by 1 base, with 4 bases between. The CDR3 loop is CATLNTGELFF. The CDR3 nucleotides read TGTGCCACCTTGAACACCGGGGAGCTGTTTTTT.

The genes are TRBV3-1 and TRBJ2-7; D is perhaps TRBD1 (5 bases). Trimming took 4 bases from V and 4 from J, leaving 14 bases between them. The CDR3 totals 14 residues. The V gene's germline CDR1 is LGHDT and CDR2 YNNKEL (reference sequence). The CDR3 DNA sequence: TGTGCCAGCAGCCCGAATCTAGGGGCTTACGAGCAGTACTTC. Translated: CASSPNLGAYEQYF.